This TCR beta chain came from a study of T cell repertoires in cytomegalovirus infection. Study overall: It was the public TCR beta signatures that indicated both CMV infection and matching HLA type.

Trimming stripped 2 bases from V and 3 bases from J, with 10 bases between. CDR3 length: 14 residues. Germline V gives CDR1 SGHDN, CDR2 FVKESK. This clonotype was observed a few times. TCRdb recomputed calls from the reads with MiXCR, one row per CDR3 protein. The table has roughly 250,000 distinct CDR3 sequences, roughly 22% seen once; the top ten hold approximately 18%. The sequenced sample consisted of CD8+ T cells from PBMCs. This sequence joins TRBV14 and TRBJ1-1; no firm D call. The TCR sequence derives from a human donor in good health (CMV status not recorded). Some clones in this sample may be carry-over from other donors' samples. CDR3 nucleotides: TGTGCCAGCAGCCAATGGCGGGAAGACACTGAAGCTTTCTTT. This sequence encodes CASSQWREDTEAFF. Drawing the rest from reference TRBV14 and TRBJ1-1, the complete variable domain is EAGVTQFPSHSVIEKGQTVTLRCDPISGHDNLYWYRRVMGKEIKFLLHFVKESKQDESGMPNNRFLAERTGGTYSTLKVQPAELEDSGVYFCASSQWREDTEAFFGQGTRLTVV.